Included here is one T cell receptor (beta chain) sequence, with context. Its antigen is undetermined. Investigators isolated RNA and reverse transcribed it into cDNA to act as the sequencing template. Data came from immunoSEQ multiplex PCR; TCRdb stores just in-frame clones and leaves some out. The sample holds around 200,000 clones, 50% to 60% seen once. Between the trimmed V and J ends, which lost 6 bases and 7 bases, there was a span of 16 bases. This CDR3 is built from 12 residues. Looked up from germline, CDR1 is SQVTM and CDR2 is ANQGSEA. This specimen belongs to a study of CD8+ T cells in alopecia areata. Points from the study as a whole: Scalp clonality and expanded CD8+ clones among the top 100 fell significantly with tofacitinib.

Treatment reported: oral pan-JAK inhibitor, 5-10 mg twice daily. Peripheral blood, together with lesional scalp punch biopsies, was collected from alopecia areata patients. The rearrangement uses TRBV29-1 and TRBJ2-7; D is possibly TRBD2 (7 bases). The source of this sequence is a human donor with alopecia areata. Specimen: CD4+ T cells sorted from blood, collected at week 4, from a patient treated with tofacitinib. CDR3 nucleotides: TGCAGCGTACAGGGAGGGTCGCAGGAGCAGTACTTC. As protein: CSVQGGSQEQYF.